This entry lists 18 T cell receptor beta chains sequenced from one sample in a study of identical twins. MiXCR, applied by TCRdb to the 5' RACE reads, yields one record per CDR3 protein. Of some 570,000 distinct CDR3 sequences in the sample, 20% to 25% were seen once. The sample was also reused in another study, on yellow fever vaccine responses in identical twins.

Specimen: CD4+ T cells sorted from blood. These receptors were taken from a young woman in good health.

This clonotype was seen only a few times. The CDR3 DNA follows: TGCGCCAGCAGCTTGGATGCGAGGGCGCCTCTCCACTTT. Translating it yields CASSLDARAPLHF. The gene calls are TRBV5-1 and TRBJ1-6; D is uncertain. V was clipped by 0 bases and J by 16 bases, with 14 bases between them. CDR1 and CDR2 from the germline V gene are SGHRS and YFSETQ. This CDR3 spans 13 amino acids.

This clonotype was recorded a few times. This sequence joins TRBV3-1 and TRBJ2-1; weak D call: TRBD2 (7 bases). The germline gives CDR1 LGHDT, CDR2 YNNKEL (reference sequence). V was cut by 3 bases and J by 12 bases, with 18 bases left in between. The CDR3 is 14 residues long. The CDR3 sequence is CASSQGGAHTRQFF. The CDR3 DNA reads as TGTGCCAGCAGCCAGGGGGGGGCGCATACTCGGCAGTTCTTC.

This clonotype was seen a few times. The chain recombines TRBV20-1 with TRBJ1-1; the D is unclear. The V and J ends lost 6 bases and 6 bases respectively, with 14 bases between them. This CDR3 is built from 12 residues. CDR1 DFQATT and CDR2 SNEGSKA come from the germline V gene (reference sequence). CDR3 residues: CSAKDGVAEAFF. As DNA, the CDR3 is TGCAGTGCAAAGGACGGAGTGGCTGAAGCTTTCTTT.

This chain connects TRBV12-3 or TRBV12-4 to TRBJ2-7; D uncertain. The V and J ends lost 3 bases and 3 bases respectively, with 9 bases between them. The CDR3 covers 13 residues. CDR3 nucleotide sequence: TGTGCCAGCAGTTTTTTTGGCCTCTACGAGCAGTACTTC. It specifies CASSFFGLYEQYF.

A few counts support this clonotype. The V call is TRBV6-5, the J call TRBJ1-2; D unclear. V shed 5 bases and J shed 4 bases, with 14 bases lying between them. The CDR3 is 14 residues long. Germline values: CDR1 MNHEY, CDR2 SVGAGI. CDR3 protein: CASSHSAEGYGYTF. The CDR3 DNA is TGTGCCAGCAGTCACAGTGCCGAGGGCTATGGCTACACCTTC.

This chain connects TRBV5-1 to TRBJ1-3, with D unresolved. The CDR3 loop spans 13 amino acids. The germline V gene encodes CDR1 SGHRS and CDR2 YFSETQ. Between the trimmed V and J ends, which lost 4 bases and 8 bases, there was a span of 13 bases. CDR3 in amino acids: CASSTGSSDTIYF. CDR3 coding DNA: TGCGCCAGCAGCACCGGGTCGTCGGACACCATATATTTT.

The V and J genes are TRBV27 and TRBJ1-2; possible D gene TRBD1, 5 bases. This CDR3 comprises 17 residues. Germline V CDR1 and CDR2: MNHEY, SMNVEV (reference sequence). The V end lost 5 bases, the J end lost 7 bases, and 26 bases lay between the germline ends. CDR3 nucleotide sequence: TGTGCCAGCAGTCCCCTCTCTCTCCAGGGTCTATCAGGTGGCTACACCTTC. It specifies CASSPLSLQGLSGGYTF.

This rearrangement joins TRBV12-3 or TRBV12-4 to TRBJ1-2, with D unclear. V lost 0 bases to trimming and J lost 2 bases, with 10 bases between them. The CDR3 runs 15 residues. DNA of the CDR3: TGTGCCAGCAGTTTAGCGTCCAGACTGAACTATGGCTACACCTTC. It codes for CASSLASRLNYGYTF.

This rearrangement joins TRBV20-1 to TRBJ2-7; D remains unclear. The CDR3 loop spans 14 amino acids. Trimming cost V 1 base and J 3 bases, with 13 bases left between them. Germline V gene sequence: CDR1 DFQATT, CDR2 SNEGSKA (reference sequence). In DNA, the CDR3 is TGCAGTGCTAGAGGGCCCGTCCTCCTCTACGAGCAGTACTTC. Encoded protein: CSARGPVLLYEQYF.

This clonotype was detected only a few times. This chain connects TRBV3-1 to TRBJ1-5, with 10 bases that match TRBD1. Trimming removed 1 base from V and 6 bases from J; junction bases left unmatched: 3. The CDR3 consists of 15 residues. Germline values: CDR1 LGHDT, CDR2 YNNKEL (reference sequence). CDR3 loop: CASSQGQGAVQPQHF. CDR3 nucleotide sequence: TGTGCCAGCAGCCAAGGACAGGGGGCTGTTCAGCCCCAGCATTTT. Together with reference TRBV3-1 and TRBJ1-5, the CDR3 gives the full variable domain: DTAVSQTPKYLVTQMGNDKSIKCEQNLGHDTMYWYKQDSKKFLKIMFSYNNKELIINETVPNRFSPKSPDKAHLNLHINSLELGDSAVYFCASSQGQGAVQPQHFGDGTRLSIL.

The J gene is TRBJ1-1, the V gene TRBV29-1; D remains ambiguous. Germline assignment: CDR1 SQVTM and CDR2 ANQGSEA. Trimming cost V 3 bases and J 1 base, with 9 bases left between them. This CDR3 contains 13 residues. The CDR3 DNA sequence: TGCAGCGTTGAGAGGCAGTCGAACACTGAAGCTTTCTTT. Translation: CSVERQSNTEAFF.

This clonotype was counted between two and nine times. Here the CDR3 DNA reads TGCAGTGCTACCCCGGGACTAGCGTGGTACGAGCAGTACTTC. This translates into CSATPGLAWYEQYF. This chain uses TRBV20-1 with TRBJ2-7; 10 nucleotides agree with TRBD2. Germline CDR1 and CDR2: DFQATT and SNEGSKA (reference sequence). The V gene end was trimmed by 4 bases and the J gene end by 4 bases; junction bases not matched to a gene: 7. This CDR3 spans 14 amino acids.

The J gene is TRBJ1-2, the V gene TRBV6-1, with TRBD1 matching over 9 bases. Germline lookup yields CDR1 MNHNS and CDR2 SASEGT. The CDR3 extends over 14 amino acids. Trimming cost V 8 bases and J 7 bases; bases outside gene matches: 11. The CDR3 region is CASLSPGTGFGYTF. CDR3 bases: TGTGCCAGCTTGTCCCCCGGGACAGGGTTTGGCTACACCTTC.

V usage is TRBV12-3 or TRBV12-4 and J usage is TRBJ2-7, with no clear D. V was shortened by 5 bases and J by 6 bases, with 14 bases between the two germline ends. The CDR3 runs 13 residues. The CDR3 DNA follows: TGTGCCAGCAGTCCAAGGACCAGACCCGAGCAGTACTTC. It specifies CASSPRTRPEQYF.

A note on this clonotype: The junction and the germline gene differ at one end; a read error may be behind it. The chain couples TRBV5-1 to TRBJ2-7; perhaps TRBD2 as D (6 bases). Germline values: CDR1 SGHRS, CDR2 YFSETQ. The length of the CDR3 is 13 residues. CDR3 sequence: CASRLDYSSEQYF. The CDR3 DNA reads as TGCGCCAGCAGGTTGGACTACTCCAGCGAGCAGTACTTC.

The CDR3 bases are TGTGCCAGCAGGGGTGCGACAGACGGCTATGGCTACACCTTC. Its translation is CASRGATDGYGYTF. The chain carries TRBV12-3 or TRBV12-4 and TRBJ1-2; tentatively, D is TRBD1 (5 bases). The V end lost 6 bases, the J end lost 4 bases, and 15 bases lay between the germline ends. CDR3 length equals 14 residues.

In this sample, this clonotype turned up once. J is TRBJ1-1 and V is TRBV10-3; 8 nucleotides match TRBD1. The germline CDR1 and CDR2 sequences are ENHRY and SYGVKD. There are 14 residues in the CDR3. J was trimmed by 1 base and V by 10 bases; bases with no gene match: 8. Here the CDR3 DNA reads TGTGCCACTACAGGGGGGGGTAAGAACACTGAAGCTTTCTTT. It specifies CATTGGGKNTEAFF.

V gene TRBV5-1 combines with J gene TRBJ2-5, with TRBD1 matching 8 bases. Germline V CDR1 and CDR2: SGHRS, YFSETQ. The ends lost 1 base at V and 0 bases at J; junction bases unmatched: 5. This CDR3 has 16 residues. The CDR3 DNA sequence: TGCGCCAGCAGCTTGAGGACAGGGACATACCAAGAGACCCAGTACTTC. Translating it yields CASSLRTGTYQETQYF.